These 18 T cell receptor beta chains came from one sample sequenced in a study of a mutant IDH1 vaccine in newly diagnosed glioma. Their antigens are not known. Stated time point: week 35, safety follow-up. Doses of 300 ug of mutant IDH1 20-mer peptide were given with topical imiquimod. TCRdb's copy holds only in-frame clones and misses some; the assay was immunoSEQ multiplex PCR. The sample consists of tens of thousands of clones, 81% of them appearing once. Sample: PBMCs, taken from a glioma patient whose treatment included an IDH1 peptide vaccine. The receptor set was obtained from a middle-aged woman with glioma. Some clones in this sample may be carry-over from other donors' samples.

The chain employs TRBV5-1 and TRBJ2-5; TRBD2 matches at 9 bases. Trimming at V came to 2 bases and at J to 1 base, leaving 3 bases not matched to a gene. Germline assignment: CDR1 SGHRS and CDR2 YFSETQ. The length of the CDR3 is 15 residues. The CDR3 loop is CASSLAGGFQETQYF. CDR3 sequence (DNA): TGCGCCAGCAGCTTAGCGGGGGGCTTCCAAGAGACCCAGTACTTC.

The rearrangement links TRBV25-1 to TRBJ2-2; D possibly corresponds to TRBD2 (6 bases). Germline lookup yields CDR1 MGHDK and CDR2 SYGVNS. With 2 bases removed from V and 6 bases from J, the gap between germline ends came to 10 bases. This CDR3 has 14 amino acids. The CDR3 DNA sequence: TGTGCCAGCAGTGAAGTAGGGGAGGCCGGGGAGCTGTTTTTT. Translating it yields CASSEVGEAGELFF. The whole variable domain, remainder taken from reference TRBV25-1 and TRBJ2-2, is EADIYQTPRYLVIGTGKKITLECSQTMGHDKMYWYQQDPGMELHLIHYSYGVNSTEKGDLSSESTVSRIRTEHFPLTLESARPSHTSQYLCASSEVGEAGELFFGEGSRLTVL.

The rearrangement uses TRBV5-1 and TRBJ1-1; possibly TRBD1 for D (5 bases). Trimming removed 3 bases from V and 7 bases from J, with 7 bases in between. The CDR3 has 11 amino acids. Germline CDR1 reads SGHRS; CDR2 reads YFSETQ. The CDR3 spells CASSSTGEAFF. DNA for the CDR3: TGCGCCAGCAGCTCTACAGGTGAAGCTTTCTTT.

The chain couples TRBV6-6 to TRBJ2-1; D may be TRBD2 (5 bases). V was trimmed by 8 bases and J by 10 bases, leaving 15 bases between them. The CDR3 consists of 12 residues. CDR1 is MNHNY, CDR2 SVGAGI, per germline (reference sequence). The CDR3 DNA reads TGTGCCAGCGATATGGGCAGCGGAGAGCAGTTCTTC. This translates into CASDMGSGEQFF.

Judged by abundance, this clone is medium-sized. The chain joins TRBV2 to TRBJ1-5, with 11 nucleotides matching TRBD1. The CDR3 runs 16 residues. CDR1 and CDR2 from the germline V gene are SNHLY and FYNNEI. The trim removed 8 bases at V and 0 bases at J, leaving 6 bases unmatched. The CDR3 sequence is CASGTGGAYSNQPQHF. For the CDR3, the DNA is TGTGCCAGCGGGACAGGGGGGGCTTATAGCAATCAGCCCCAGCATTTT.

The chain joins TRBV7-8 to TRBJ1-6; a possible D gene is TRBD1 (5 bases). The CDR3 totals 14 residues. The V gene's germline CDR1 is SGHVS and CDR2 FQNEAQ. Trimming shortened V by 1 base and J by 9 bases, and 10 bases separated the two germline ends. CDR3 DNA sequence: TGTGCCAGCAGCTTAGAACCTGGGGGTTCACCCCTCCACTTT. The encoded protein is CASSLEPGGSPLHF.

The gene calls are TRBV9 and TRBJ2-2, with a possible D match to TRBD1 (6 bases). The CDR3 has 14 amino acids. The V end lost 0 bases, the J end lost 4 bases, and 7 bases lay between the germline ends. CDR1 and CDR2 from the germline V gene are SGDLS and YYNGEE. This chain's CDR3 is CASSVGGGTGELFF. CDR3 bases: TGTGCCAGCAGCGTAGGAGGGGGCACCGGGGAGCTGTTTTTT.

This sequence joins TRBV6-5 and TRBJ1-2; D is possibly TRBD1 (6 bases). In germline, CDR1 is MNHEY, CDR2 SVGAGI. This CDR3 comprises 15 residues. Trimming shortened V by 0 bases and J by 7 bases, and 15 bases separated the two germline ends. The CDR3 here is CASSYSVGQVRGYTF. The DNA for the CDR3 is TGTGCCAGCAGTTACTCCGTGGGACAAGTTCGTGGCTACACCTTC.

This clone has more than one count but fewer than ten. V and J are TRBV5-4 and TRBJ1-5; 10 bases agree with TRBD1. The CDR3 spans 16 residues. Germline V CDR1 and CDR2: SGHNT, YYREEE (reference sequence). Trimming cost V 4 bases and J 2 bases; bases outside gene matches: 6. Written as DNA, the CDR3 is TGTGCCAGCAGCCGACAGGGGGCGGGAGGCAATCAGCCCCAGCATTTT. Its protein is CASSRQGAGGNQPQHF.

This clone showed up just once. The V and J genes are TRBV4-2 and TRBJ2-7, with D possibly TRBD1 on 7 matching bases. V gave up 3 bases and J gave up 2 bases, with 14 bases separating them. The CDR3 consists of 15 residues. Germline loops: CDR1 LGHNA, CDR2 YNFKEQ. DNA for the CDR3: TGTGCCAGCAGCCAGCTCAGGGGGGTTACCTACGAGCAGTACTTC. This translates into CASSQLRGVTYEQYF.

Only a few counts were recorded for this clone. This rearrangement joins TRBV19 to TRBJ1-4; 7 bases agree with TRBD1. Trimming removed 5 bases from V and 4 bases from J; junction bases left unmatched: 7. The CDR3 is 15 residues long. CDR1 and CDR2 from the germline V gene are LNHDA and SQIVND (reference sequence). The CDR3 bases are TGTGCCAGTAGTCCGACGGGACAGAATAATGAAAAACTGTTTTTT. Translating gives CASSPTGQNNEKLFF.

The CDR3 protein is CASSEGHREQYF. The CDR3 DNA reads as TGTGCCAGCAGTGAAGGTCACCGCGAGCAGTACTTC. The genes are TRBV6-1 and TRBJ2-7; D unclear. CDR3 size: 12 residues. V shed 1 base and J shed 6 bases, with 7 bases lying between them. Germline assignment: CDR1 MNHNS and CDR2 SASEGT.

V and J are TRBV4-3 and TRBJ2-3, with TRBD2 matching over 10 bases. The germline CDR1 and CDR2 sequences are LGHNA and YSLEER. The V and J ends lost 0 bases and 0 bases, in that order; junction bases with no gene match: 9. The CDR3 extends over 19 amino acids. CDR3 amino acids: CASSQEASGGPSSTDTQYF. The CDR3 DNA reads TGCGCCAGCAGCCAAGAAGCTAGCGGGGGTCCTTCTAGCACAGATACGCAGTATTTT.

This clone is labeled medium-sized. The CDR3 reads CASSTGAGGRTGELFF. The CDR3 nucleotides are TGTGCCAGCAGCACTGGGGCAGGGGGACGCACCGGGGAGCTGTTTTTT. The chain carries TRBV9 and TRBJ2-2, with 7 bases aligning to TRBD1. The V segment lost 4 bases and the J segment 4 bases; nucleotides outside the gene matches: 10. The CDR3 extends over 16 amino acids. Germline CDR1 and CDR2: SGDLS and YYNGEE.

J is TRBJ2-5 and V is TRBV9, with 8 bases matching TRBD2. CDR1 and CDR2 from the germline V gene are SGDLS and YYNGEE. V was pared by 0 bases and J by 1 base, with 2 bases of the junction left unmatched. The CDR3 is made up of 15 amino acids. CDR3 amino acids: CASSVAGGAQETQYF. In DNA, the CDR3 is TGTGCCAGCAGCGTAGCGGGGGGGGCCCAAGAGACCCAGTACTTC.

The chain employs TRBV7-9 and TRBJ2-5, with TRBD2 as a possible D gene (6 bases). Deletions cut 2 bases from V and 2 bases from J, with 12 bases between. This CDR3 has 15 amino acids. The germline gives CDR1 SEHNR, CDR2 FQNEAQ (reference sequence). In nucleotides, the CDR3 is TGTGCCAGCAGCTTAAGGGTCGGGAGTCAAGAGACCCAGTACTTC. This translates into CASSLRVGSQETQYF.

This clone was seen more than once but under ten times. This chain connects TRBV19 to TRBJ1-2, with D possibly TRBD1 on 6 matching bases. V was clipped by 6 bases and J by 4 bases, with 12 bases between them. The CDR3 runs to 13 residues. CDR1 LNHDA and CDR2 SQIVND come from the germline V gene (reference sequence). The CDR3 coding sequence is TGTGCCAGTAGCCCTCAGGGGTTCTATGGCTACACCTTC. Translating it yields CASSPQGFYGYTF. Full variable domain (remainder filled in from reference TRBV19 and TRBJ1-2): DGGITQSPKYLFRKEGQNVTLSCEQNLNHDAMYWYRQDPGQGLRLIYYSQIVNDFQKGDIAEGYSVSREKKESFPLTVTSAQKNPTAFYLCASSPQGFYGYTFGSGTRLTVV.

This sequence joins TRBV2 and TRBJ2-7, with no clear D. There are 12 residues in the CDR3. Trimming removed 6 bases from V and 2 bases from J, with 8 bases in between. Per the germline V gene, CDR1 is SNHLY and CDR2 is FYNNEI. The CDR3 reads CASRSDTYEQYF. The CDR3 DNA follows: TGTGCCAGCAGATCCGACACCTACGAGCAGTACTTC.